Listed below are T cell receptor beta chains from one sample, sequenced in a study of blood T cell repertoires in COVID-19. Sequencing used immunoSEQ multiplex PCR; TCRdb keeps in-frame clones, though not all of them. The table shows 45,000 to 65,000 clones, with 70% to 85% occurring only once. The sequenced sample consisted of peripheral blood. Source of these receptors: a man in his 60s with acute or convalescent COVID-19. Both conserved end residues are part of each CDR3. A D gene is named only where the DNA matches it firmly. Rows may omit the clone size; those that give it use once, few, many or a size class.

D: -; V: TRBV6-5; J: TRBJ2-7; length: 15; size: -; DNA: TGTGCCACCCAAAGAGTCAGGGAAATCTCCTACGAGCAGTACTTC; CDR3: CATQRVREISYEQYF
D: -; V: TRBV5-1; J: TRBJ2-5; length: 14; size: -; DNA: TGCGCCAGCAGCTTGGGGGGCAGCCTAGAGACCCAGTACTTC; CDR3: CASSLGGSLETQYF
D: -; V: TRBV7-2; J: TRBJ1-2; length: 15; size: -; DNA: TGTGCCAGCAGCGCCCGACCAGGGGCTAAATATGGCTACACCTTC; CDR3: CASSARPGAKYGYTF
D: -; V: TRBV11-2; J: TRBJ1-1; length: 15; size: -; DNA: TGTGCCAGCAGCTTATCGTCAATGGGGCTCACTGAAGCTTTCTTT; CDR3: CASSLSSMGLTEAFF
D: -; V: TRBV28; J: TRBJ2-3; length: 14; size: -; DNA: TGTGCCAGCAGTTCGGGACTCCGCCGGGATACGCAGTATTTT; CDR3: CASSSGLRRDTQYF
D: TRBD2; V: TRBV10-3; J: TRBJ2-2; length: 15; size: -; DNA: TGTGCCATCAGTGCGGGGGGGGCGAACACCGGGGAGCTGTTTTTT; CDR3: CAISAGGANTGELFF
D: -; V: TRBV5-1; J: TRBJ1-6; length: 14; size: medium-sized; DNA: TGCGCCAGCAGCTTGGCCCAGGGGCAATCACCCCTCCACTTT; CDR3: CASSLAQGQSPLHF
D: TRBD1; V: TRBV9; J: TRBJ1-2; length: 13; size: -; DNA: TGTGCCAGCAGTAGGGACAGCCTTTATGGCTACACCTTC; CDR3: CASSRDSLYGYTF
D: TRBD2; V: TRBV7-2; J: TRBJ2-3; length: 15; size: -; DNA: TGTGCCAGCAGCTCTCGGGGGGATCCCACAGATACGCAGTATTTT; CDR3: CASSSRGDPTDTQYF
D: -; V: TRBV2; J: TRBJ1-5; length: 13; size: -; DNA: TGTGCCAGCATTAAAGAGGTCAATCAGCCCCAGCATTTT; CDR3: CASIKEVNQPQHF
D: -; V: TRBV7-2; J: TRBJ2-2; length: 13; size: -; DNA: TGTGCCAGCAGGCACAGGGTCTCGGGGGAGCTGTTTTTT; CDR3: CASRHRVSGELFF
D: -; V: TRBV20-1; J: TRBJ2-7; length: 11; size: few; DNA: TGCAGTGTCAGACAGGCCTACGAGCAGTACTTC; CDR3: CSVRQAYEQYF
D: -; V: TRBV7-9; J: TRBJ1-2; length: 13; size: -; DNA: TGTGCCAGCAGCTTAGGGCCCCCCTATGGCTACACCTTC; CDR3: CASSLGPPYGYTF
D: TRBD1; V: TRBV6-1; J: TRBJ1-4; length: 15; size: -; DNA: TGTGCCAGCAGGACCCCCGGGACAGGGACGGAAAAACTGTTTTTT; CDR3: CASRTPGTGTEKLFF
D: -; V: TRBV24-1; J: TRBJ1-5; length: 15; size: -; DNA: TGTGCCACCAGTGACACCACAGTGATCAATCAGCCCCAGCATTTT; CDR3: CATSDTTVINQPQHF
D: TRBD1; V: TRBV7-2; J: TRBJ2-5; length: 12; size: -; DNA: TGTGCCAGCAGTAACAGGGGGGAGACCCAGTACTTC; CDR3: CASSNRGETQYF
D: TRBD1; V: TRBV5-1; J: TRBJ1-6; length: 14; size: -; DNA: TGCGCCAGCAGCACGGGACAGGTTAATTCACCCCTCCACTTT; CDR3: CASSTGQVNSPLHF
D: -; V: TRBV11-2; J: TRBJ2-7; length: 14; size: -; DNA: TGTGCCAGCAGCTTGGGGACTGAAGCCTACGAGCAGTACTTC; CDR3: CASSLGTEAYEQYF
D: TRBD1; V: TRBV2; J: TRBJ2-3; length: 15; size: -; DNA: TGTGCCAGCAGTGAAGAGGGACAGGGGGGGGATACGCAGTATTTT; CDR3: CASSEEGQGGDTQYF
D: -; V: TRBV9; J: TRBJ2-5; length: 14; size: -; DNA: TGTGCCAGCAGCGCAGGCAGGGCCCAAGAGACCCAGTACTTC; CDR3: CASSAGRAQETQYF
D: TRBD1; V: TRBV4-1; J: TRBJ2-5; length: 15; size: -; DNA: TGCGCCAGCAGCCGCGACGGACAGGGCCAAGAGACCCAGTACTTC; CDR3: CASSRDGQGQETQYF
D: -; V: TRBV14; J: TRBJ1-2; length: 17; size: -; DNA: TGTGCCAGCAGCCAACAAGCCATCGGGACTTCATCGGGGGGCTACACCTTC; CDR3: CASSQQAIGTSSGGYTF
D: TRBD1; V: TRBV4-1; J: TRBJ2-7; length: 16; size: -; DNA: TGCGCCAGCAGCCAAGGGGAGACAGGGGGGCGGTACGAGCAGTACTTC; CDR3: CASSQGETGGRYEQYF
D: TRBD1; V: TRBV24-1; J: TRBJ2-3; length: 16; size: -; DNA: TGTGCCACCAGTGTTCGGACAGGGAAGGGGATAGATACGCAGTATTTT; CDR3: CATSVRTGKGIDTQYF
D: -; V: TRBV19; J: TRBJ1-1; length: 15; size: -; DNA: TGTGCCAGTAGTATAATAGGGAGAGAAGGCACTGAAGCTTTCTTT; CDR3: CASSIIGREGTEAFF
D: TRBD2; V: TRBV11-2; J: TRBJ2-3; length: 16; size: -; DNA: TGTGCCAGCAGCTTGGGACTAGCGGGGGGTACAGATACGCAGTATTTT; CDR3: CASSLGLAGGTDTQYF
D: -; V: TRBV4-1; J: TRBJ1-1; length: 15; size: -; DNA: TGCGCCAGCAGCCAGCCCACGGGTAATTATACTGAAGCTTTCTTT; CDR3: CASSQPTGNYTEAFF
D: TRBD1; V: TRBV9; J: TRBJ2-1; length: 13; size: -; DNA: TGTGCCAGCAGCGCCACCGGGACAGGGTTGACGTTCTTC; CDR3: CASSATGTGLTFF
D: TRBD2; V: TRBV10-3; J: TRBJ2-3; length: 17; size: -; DNA: TGTGCCATCAGTGAACCCGGGACTAGCGGGGGGGCAGATACGCAGTATTTT; CDR3: CAISEPGTSGGADTQYF
D: -; V: TRBV4-1; J: TRBJ1-4; length: 15; size: -; DNA: TGCGCCAGCAGCCCAACGCCGGAGAATAATGAAAAACTGTTTTTT; CDR3: CASSPTPENNEKLFF
D: -; V: TRBV30; J: TRBJ1-6; length: 12; size: -; DNA: TGTGCCTGGAGTTTTTTCGTATCACCCCTCCACTTT; CDR3: CAWSFFVSPLHF
D: -; V: TRBV4-2; J: TRBJ2-1; length: 16; size: -; DNA: TGTGCCAGCAGCCGTGATAGGGGGTTCGGCGGGAATGAGCAGTTCTTC; CDR3: CASSRDRGFGGNEQFF
D: -; V: TRBV10-1; J: TRBJ1-2; length: 13; size: once; DNA: TGCGCCATCCTAAAACAGGAGAGCTATGGCTACACCTTC; CDR3: CAILKQESYGYTF
D: -; V: TRBV6-6; J: TRBJ2-7; length: 15; size: once; DNA: TGTGCCAGCAGTTACTCGGGTGGGGGCCCCTACGAGCAGTACTTC; CDR3: CASSYSGGGPYEQYF
D: TRBD2; V: TRBV12-5; J: TRBJ2-1; length: 14; size: -; DNA: TGTGCTAGTGGGTCGACTAGCGGGGTGAATGAGCAGTTCTTC; CDR3: CASGSTSGVNEQFF
D: -; V: TRBV6-1; J: TRBJ1-3; length: 13; size: -; DNA: TGTGCCAGCAGTGAAGCGTCCGGGAACACCATATATTTT; CDR3: CASSEASGNTIYF
D: TRBD1; V: TRBV7-2; J: TRBJ1-6; length: 14; size: -; DNA: TGTGCCAGCAGCCCAGGACAGGATAATTCACCCCTCCACTTT; CDR3: CASSPGQDNSPLHF
D: -; V: TRBV4-1; J: TRBJ1-5; length: 15; size: -; DNA: TGCGCCAGCAGCCAAGTATGGGTTGGGGGCCAGCCCCAGCATTTT; CDR3: CASSQVWVGGQPQHF